The present T cell receptor beta chain was sequenced within a study of chemoradiotherapy in HPV16-positive cancers. As for the study in general: Two HPV16-positive patients' cells yielded candidate HPV-specific clones and common motifs.

About this clone itself: As yet, its antigen is unknown.

Germline CDR1 and CDR2: MDHEN and SYDVKM. With 6 bases removed from V and 0 bases from J, the gap between germline ends came to 18 bases. The CDR3 length is 17 residues. Clones were read by immunoSEQ multiplex PCR, and TCRdb kept only the in-frame ones, dropping some. The profile covers around 4,500 clones, with roughly 89% appearing a single time and about 4.5% taken by the ten largest. Study-level results: During treatment, candidate HPV-specific clones and E7-related motifs expanded in tumor. The functional HPV-specific definition rests on just a couple of HPV16-positive patients. Better recurrence-free survival went with HPV-responsive T-cell expansion in HPV16-positive patients.

The source was tumor tissue, collected from a patient who underwent chemoradiotherapy. This receptor was identified in a human donor with HPV-associated anogenital cancer. The gene calls are TRBV28 and TRBJ1-5; the D gene is possibly TRBD1 (6 bases). CDR3 sequence (DNA): TGTGCCAGCAGAGTATCTCCGGGGGCGAATAGCAATCAGCCCCAGCATTTT. It translates to CASRVSPGANSNQPQHF. Based on the CDR3 plus reference TRBV28 and TRBJ1-5, the full variable domain is DVKVTQSSRYLVKRTGEKVFLECVQDMDHENMFWYRQDPGLGLRLIYFSYDVKMKEKGDIPEGYSVSREKKERFSLILESASTNQTSMYLCASRVSPGANSNQPQHFGDGTRLSIL.